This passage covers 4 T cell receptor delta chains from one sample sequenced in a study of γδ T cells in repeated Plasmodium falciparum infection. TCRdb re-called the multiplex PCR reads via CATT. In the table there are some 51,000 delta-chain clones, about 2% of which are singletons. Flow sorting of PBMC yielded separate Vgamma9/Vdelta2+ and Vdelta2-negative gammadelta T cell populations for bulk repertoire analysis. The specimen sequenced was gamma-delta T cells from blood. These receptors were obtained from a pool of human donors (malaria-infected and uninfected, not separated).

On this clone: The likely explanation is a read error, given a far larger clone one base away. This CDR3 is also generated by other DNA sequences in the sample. CDR3 nucleotide sequence: TGTGCTCTTGGGGATCCTTCCTACGCCGTACTGGGGGTTATATACACCGATAAACTCATCTTC. This gives the protein CALGDPSYAVLGVIYTDKLIF. The V gene is TRDV1; the J gene was not called; TRDD3 is taken as the D call from the table, unchecked against the DNA. Germline assignment: CDR1 TSWWSYY and CDR2 QGS. The CDR3 has 21 amino acids.

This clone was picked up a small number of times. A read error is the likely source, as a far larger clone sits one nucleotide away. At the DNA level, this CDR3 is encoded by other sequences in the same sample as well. This chain's CDR3 is CALGELEPYWGIPRIDKLIF. CDR3 nucleotides: TGTGCTCTTGGGGAATTAGAACCGTACTGGGGGATACCTCGTATCGATAAACTCATCTTT. The chain combines TRDV1 with TRDJ1; 12 bases align to TRDD3. The J gene, missing from TCRdb, was assigned here through DNA to germline matching. The CDR3 runs to 20 residues. Germline V CDR1 and CDR2: TSWWSYY, QGS. Trimming took 2 bases from V and 4 from J; bases not matched to a gene: 17.

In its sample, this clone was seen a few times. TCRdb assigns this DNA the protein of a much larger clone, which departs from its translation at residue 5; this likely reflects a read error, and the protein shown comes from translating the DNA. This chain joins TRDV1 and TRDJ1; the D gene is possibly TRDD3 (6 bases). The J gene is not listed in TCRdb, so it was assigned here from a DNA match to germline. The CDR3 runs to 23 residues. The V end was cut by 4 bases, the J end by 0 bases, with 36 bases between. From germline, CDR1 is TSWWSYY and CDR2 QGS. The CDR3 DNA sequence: TGTGCTCTTGGGGGCCACGAGGGTCCGGGGGTCAAACTCAGGTGGGGGTACACCGATAAACTCATCTTT. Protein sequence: CALGGHEGPGVKLRWGYTDKLIF.

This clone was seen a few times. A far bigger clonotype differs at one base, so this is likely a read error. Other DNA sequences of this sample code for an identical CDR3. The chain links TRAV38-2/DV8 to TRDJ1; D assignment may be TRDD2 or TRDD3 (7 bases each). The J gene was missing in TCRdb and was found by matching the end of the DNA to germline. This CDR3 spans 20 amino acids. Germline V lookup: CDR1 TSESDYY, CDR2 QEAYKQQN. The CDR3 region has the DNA TGTGCTTATAGGGGGCCTTCCTTCGTACTGGGGTCTTCGTACACTGATAAACTCATCTTT. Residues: CAYRGPSFVLGSSYTDKLIF.